This T cell receptor beta chain is drawn from a study of OX40 agonist ivuxolimab in advanced cancers. The CDR3 loop spans 15 amino acids. The germline V gene has CDR1 ENHRY and CDR2 SYGVKD. Trimming removed 0 bases from V and 7 bases from J; junction bases left unmatched: 5. Profiling relied on immunoSEQ multiplex PCR, and the TCRdb table lists in-frame clones only, not all of them. The sample consists of tens of thousands of clones, 90% to 95% of them appearing once. This chain connects TRBV10-3 to TRBJ1-4; 7 nucleotides agree with TRBD1. The receptor comes from an adult with an advanced solid tumor such as melanoma, head and neck, liver or kidney cancer. The sequences come from CD4+ or CD8+ T cells sorted from blood, collected in a trial of the OX40 agonist ivuxolimab. The CDR3 DNA sequence: TGTGCCATCAGTGAGTCGCAGGGGGAAGTTGAAAAACTGTTTTTT. This gives the protein CAISESQGEVEKLFF.